The 10 T cell receptor beta chains given below trace back to one sample, sequenced in a study of beta chain features in type 1 diabetes. Study-wide results and limits: Type 1 diabetes patients had moderately but significantly shorter TCRB CDR3s in all four CD4+ subsets.

No antigen has been assigned to these receptors. The authors reverse transcribed all of the isolated RNA, so sequencing captured expressed TCRB transcripts. TCRdb's table, derived via immunoSEQ multiplex PCR, lists solely in-frame clones and lacks some. Found here are more than 300,000 clones, 8% to 10% of them singletons; the top ten hold 0.55% to 0.75%. The sequencing sample was made of central memory CD4+ T cells from blood. Source of these receptors: a man aged 30 to 45 with type 1 diabetes.

This clone came up a few times. The chain couples TRBV7-3 to TRBJ2-3, with D hard to call. Trimming stripped 4 bases from V and 6 bases from J, with 26 bases between. Germline V gene data show CDR1 as SGHTA and CDR2 as FQGTGA. The CDR3 contains 18 residues. The chain's CDR3 is CASSSRHIWVCEVDTQYF. CDR3 in DNA: TGTGCCAGCAGCTCCAGACATATCTGGGTTTGTGAGGTTGATACGCAGTATTTT.

This clone has more than one count but fewer than ten. The chain is built from TRBV19 and TRBJ2-7; 8 bases line up with TRBD2. Germline CDR1 and CDR2: LNHDA and SQIVND (reference sequence). J gave up 2 bases and V 6 bases, and 9 bases lay outside the gene matches. This CDR3 is 15 amino acids long. CDR3 amino acids: CASSNLAGGPYEQYF. DNA for the CDR3: TGTGCCAGTAGCAATCTGGCGGGGGGCCCCTACGAGCAGTACTTC.

The chain is built from TRBV5-6 and TRBJ2-3, with 11 bases identical to TRBD2. This CDR3 has 15 residues. V lost 4 bases to trimming and J lost 4 bases; unmatched junction nucleotides: 5. The germline V gene has CDR1 SGHDT and CDR2 YYEEEE. CDR3 DNA sequence: TGTGCCAGCAGCAGCACTAGCGGGAGTGCAGATACGCAGTATTTT. It specifies CASSSTSGSADTQYF.

As concerns this clone: At one end the junction does not follow the germline gene, possibly because of a read error. The rearrangement links TRBV29-1 to TRBJ2-5; D is possibly TRBD2 (6 bases). The length of the CDR3 is 11 residues. Germline V gene lookup returns CDR1 SQVTM and CDR2 ANQGSEA. The CDR3 DNA follows: TGCAGCGTTGAAGGGGGGGACGGTGGGGACTTC. This sequence encodes CSVEGGDGGDF.

As regards this clone: Relative to the germline gene, one junction end is altered; a read error may explain this. V usage is TRBV7-7 and J usage is TRBJ1-1; D remains unclear. This CDR3 comprises 13 residues. Germline V gives CDR1 SSHAT, CDR2 FNYEAQ (reference sequence). The CDR3: CASSLEMNTEAFF. In nucleotides, the CDR3 is TGTGCTAGCAGCTTAGAGATGAACACTGAAGCTTTCTTT.

This clone was seen more than once but under ten times. This rearrangement joins TRBV28 to TRBJ2-4, with D possibly TRBD2 on 6 matching bases. CDR3 size: 17 residues. From germline, CDR1 is MDHEN and CDR2 SYDVKM. Between the trimmed V and J ends, which lost 2 bases and 1 base, there was a span of 15 bases. The CDR3 bases are TGTGCCAGCAGTTTAATTAGGGGACGGGGGGCCAAAAACATTCAGTACTTC. It is translated as CASSLIRGRGAKNIQYF. The full variable domain, completed using reference TRBV28 and TRBJ2-4, is DVKVTQSSRYLVKRTGEKVFLECVQDMDHENMFWYRQDPGLGLRLIYFSYDVKMKEKGDIPEGYSVSREKKERFSLILESASTNQTSMYLCASSLIRGRGAKNIQYFGAGTRLSVL.

This chain joins TRBV7-9 and TRBJ2-7; D is unresolved. The V end lost 3 bases, the J end lost 1 base, and 7 bases lay between the germline ends. Per the germline V gene, CDR1 is SEHNR and CDR2 is FQNEAQ (reference sequence). CDR3 length: 13 amino acids. In DNA form, the CDR3 reads TGTGCCAGCAGCTTCCTGGGATCCTACGAGCAGTACTTC. This translates into CASSFLGSYEQYF.

This clone was detected ten times or more. The chain is built from TRBV10-3 and TRBJ2-4; D is perhaps TRBD2 (7 bases). The germline V gene encodes CDR1 ENHRY and CDR2 SYGVKD. The V end was cut by 3 bases, the J end by 7 bases, with 13 bases between. The CDR3 sequence is 14 residues long. This CDR3 reads CAISDGGRVNIQYF. For the CDR3, the DNA is TGTGCCATCAGTGACGGGGGGCGGGTGAACATTCAGTACTTC.

On this clone itself: Other DNA sequences of this sample code for an identical CDR3. The chain carries TRBV18 and TRBJ2-7; D is unclear. V lost 3 bases and J lost 2, with 5 bases in between. This CDR3 region has 12 residues. Germline V CDR1 and CDR2: KGHSH, LQKENI. The DNA of the CDR3 is TGTGCCAGCTCACCCGAAGCCTACGAGCAGTACTTC. It yields the protein CASSPEAYEQYF. The whole variable domain, remainder taken from reference TRBV18 and TRBJ2-7, is NAGVMQNPRHLVRRRGQEARLRCSPMKGHSHVYWYRQLPEEGLKFMVYLQKENIIDESGMPKERFSAEFPKEGPSILRIQQVVRGDSAAYFCASSPEAYEQYFGPGTRLTVT.

The CDR3 protein is CASSPEGSGIQPQHF. In DNA, the CDR3 is TGTGCCAGCTCACCAGAGGGGTCCGGGATTCAGCCCCAGCATTTT. The rearrangement joins TRBV18 to TRBJ1-5; D is perhaps TRBD1 (5 bases). Trimming removed 2 bases at V and 6 bases at J, with 14 bases between. Germline CDR1 KGHSH, CDR2 LQKENI. This CDR3 has 15 amino acids.